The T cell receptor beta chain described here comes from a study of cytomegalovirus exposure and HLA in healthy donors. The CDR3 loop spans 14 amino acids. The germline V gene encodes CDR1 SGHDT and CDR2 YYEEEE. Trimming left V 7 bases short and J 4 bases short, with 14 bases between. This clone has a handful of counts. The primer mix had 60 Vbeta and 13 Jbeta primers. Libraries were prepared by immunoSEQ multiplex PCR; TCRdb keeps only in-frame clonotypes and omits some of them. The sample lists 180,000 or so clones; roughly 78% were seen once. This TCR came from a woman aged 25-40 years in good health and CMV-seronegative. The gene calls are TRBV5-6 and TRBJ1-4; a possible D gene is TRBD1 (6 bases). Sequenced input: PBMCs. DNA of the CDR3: TGTGCCAGCGGCCAGGGGCCGTATAATGAAAAACTGTTTTTT. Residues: CASGQGPYNEKLFF.